Described below is a single T cell receptor (beta chain) sequence and its context. Within the sample, other DNA sequences also encode this same CDR3. This entry comes from a study of blood T cell repertoires in COVID-19. Overall study context: Acute and convalescent COVID-19 samples came from the United States, Italy and Spain.

Original processing notes: Amplification from reference gene primers served as the basis for estimated nucleated cell counts. The table came from immunoSEQ multiplex PCR; TCRdb's copy has only in-frame clones and leaves some out. D and trimming come from the DNA, and the V and J calls and clone size come from that table. The sample yields under 80,000 clones, around 80% seen once. From germline, CDR1 is SGHDN and CDR2 FVKESK. Trimming pared 2 bases from V and 5 bases from J, leaving 9 bases between. This CDR3 comprises 13 residues. The V and J genes are TRBV14 and TRBJ1-2; D gene uncertain. The sequenced sample consisted of peripheral blood. The receptor was derived from a human donor in a cohort sampled during active COVID-19. CDR3 residues: CASSQSDKYGYTF. The CDR3 nucleotides are TGTGCCAGCAGCCAATCAGACAAGTATGGCTACACCTTC.